These T cell receptor beta chains were read from a single sample in a study of blood T cell repertoires in COVID-19. Repertoires were generated with immunoSEQ multiplex PCR, while TCRdb's copy carries only in-frame clones and drops some. Of more than 70,000 clones listed, 90% to 95% are singletons. The sequenced material came from peripheral blood. These receptors were obtained from a woman in her 50s in a cohort sampled during active COVID-19. Each CDR3 is given with its conserved first and last residue. D genes are given only for firm matches. Expanded clones get a size class; other rows say once, few or many, or leave the size out.

D,J,size,V,CDR3,DNA
TRBD1,TRBJ1-2,NA,TRBV6-2/TRBV6-3,CASSHNTGGADYGYTF,TGTGCCAGCAGCCACAATACAGGGGGCGCGGACTATGGCTACACCTTC
TRBD1,TRBJ1-1,NA,TRBV19,CAARTGAFLRNTEAFF,TGTGCCGCCAGGACAGGGGCTTTTCTAAGGAACACTGAAGCTTTCTTT
NA,TRBJ2-6,NA,TRBV27,CASSLGGAGANVLTF,TGTGCCAGCAGTTTAGGAGGGGCCGGGGCCAACGTCCTGACTTTC
NA,TRBJ1-6,NA,TRBV4-1,CASTRTRDYNSPLHF,TGCGCCAGCACAAGGACCAGGGATTATAATTCACCCCTCCACTTT
NA,TRBJ2-5,NA,TRBV3-1/TRBV3-2,CASSQDLKGSPYQETQYF,TGTGCCAGCAGCCAAGATCTTAAGGGGTCACCGTACCAAGAGACCCAGTACTTC
TRBD2,TRBJ2-4,NA,TRBV28,CASSLRGGLAKNIQYF,TGTGCCAGCAGTTTACGCGGGGGGCTAGCCAAAAACATTCAGTACTTC
NA,TRBJ1-2,NA,TRBV25-1,CASSTGGGSGYTF,TGTGCCAGCAGCACCGGTGGGGGCTCTGGCTACACCTTC
NA,TRBJ1-2,NA,TRBV28,CASSLSEYGYTF,TGTGCCAGCAGTTTGTCAGAATATGGCTACACCTTC
TRBD2,TRBJ2-2,NA,TRBV7-3,CASSLAGPLNTGELFF,TGTGCCAGCAGCCTAGCGGGACCGTTGAACACCGGGGAGCTGTTTTTT
TRBD1,TRBJ1-4,NA,TRBV27,CASSYGTGGGWALFF,TGTGCCAGCAGTTACGGGACAGGTGGAGGGTGGGCACTGTTTTTT
TRBD2,TRBJ2-7,NA,TRBV3-1/TRBV3-2,CASSQGASGDYEQYF,TGTGCCAGCAGCCAAGGGGCTAGCGGGGACTACGAGCAGTACTTC
TRBD1,TRBJ1-6,NA,TRBV2,CAILRDRNSPLHF,TGTGCCATTCTCCGGGACAGGAATTCACCCCTCCACTTT
NA,TRBJ2-1,few,TRBV29-1,CSASALDEQFF,TGCAGCGCCAGCGCGCTAGATGAGCAGTTCTTC
NA,TRBJ2-7,NA,TRBV5-1,CASSLAMALEQYF,TGCGCCAGCAGCTTGGCCATGGCCCTCGAGCAGTACTTC
TRBD2,TRBJ2-5,NA,TRBV30,CAWSRGAGAQETQYF,TGTGCCTGGAGTAGGGGAGCGGGAGCGCAAGAGACCCAGTACTTC
TRBD1,TRBJ2-5,NA,TRBV3-1/TRBV3-2,CASSPGTGGGGGRSETQYF,TGTGCCAGCAGCCCCGGGACAGGGGGCGGGGGCGGACGGTCGGAGACCCAGTACTTC
TRBD2,TRBJ2-3,NA,TRBV11-2,CASSLVSGGFTDTQYF,TGTGCCAGCAGCTTAGTTAGCGGGGGCTTCACAGATACGCAGTATTTT
TRBD1,TRBJ2-2,NA,TRBV3-1/TRBV3-2,CASSPTGGVSTGELFF,TGTGCCAGCAGCCCCACAGGGGGCGTTAGCACCGGGGAGCTGTTTTTT
NA,TRBJ1-1,NA,TRBV7-2,CASSIRGADTEAFF,TGTGCCAGCAGTATACGGGGGGCGGACACTGAAGCTTTCTTT
TRBD1,TRBJ1-4,NA,TRBV11-2,CASSTRTGGSEKLFF,TGTGCCAGCAGCACCCGGACAGGGGGCAGCGAAAAACTGTTTTTT
TRBD2,TRBJ2-1,NA,TRBV7-3,CASSQRAGANEQFF,TGTGCCAGCAGCCAACGGGCGGGAGCTAATGAGCAGTTCTTC
NA,TRBJ2-3,NA,TRBV21-1,CASSNGTSGSHPREGQYF,TGTGCCAGCAGCAACGGGACTAGCGGGAGTCATCCGAGGGAGGGGCAGTATTTT
NA,TRBJ1-4,NA,TRBV30,CAWSGGHHGTNEKLFF,TGTGCCTGGAGTGGCGGACACCACGGTACTAATGAAAAACTGTTTTTT
TRBD2,TRBJ2-7,NA,TRBV28,CASTLTLAGGAYEQYF,TGTGCCAGCACCCTGACACTAGCGGGAGGCGCCTACGAGCAGTACTTC
TRBD1,TRBJ1-1,NA,TRBV29-1,CSVAQGTGMNTEAFF,TGCAGCGTTGCCCAAGGGACAGGGATGAATACTGAAGCTTTCTTT
TRBD2,TRBJ2-3,NA,TRBV27,CASSSPASGGLVDTQYF,TGTGCCAGCAGTTCACCCGCTAGCGGGGGGTTAGTAGATACGCAGTATTTT
NA,TRBJ1-6,few,TRBV5-6,CASSLRKGSYNSPLHF,TGTGCCAGCAGCCTACGAAAGGGGTCCTATAATTCACCCCTCCACTTT
NA,TRBJ1-1,NA,TRBV18,CASSPRNRAGENTEAFF,TGTGCCAGCTCACCACGGAACAGGGCTGGGGAGAACACTGAAGCTTTCTTT
TRBD2,TRBJ2-1,NA,TRBV9,CASSYLGAGGPVNEQFF,TGTGCCAGCAGCTACCTGGGAGCGGGAGGGCCCGTCAATGAGCAGTTCTTC
NA,TRBJ2-7,NA,TRBV5-6,CASSTHGEQYF,TGTGCCAGCTCCACACACGGGGAGCAGTACTTC
NA,TRBJ2-2,NA,TRBV7-9,CARDGQGYTGELFF,TGTGCCAGAGATGGGCAGGGATACACCGGGGAGCTGTTTTTT
NA,TRBJ1-6,NA,TRBV27,CASSSDPTGYNSPLHF,TGTGCCAGCAGTTCAGATCCGACGGGATATAATTCACCCCTCCACTTT
NA,TRBJ2-7,NA,TRBV4-2,CASSQVDGLGGEQYF,TGTGCCAGCAGCCAAGTAGATGGATTAGGGGGCGAGCAGTACTTC
TRBD2,TRBJ2-7,once,TRBV18,CASSPPGLAGGSYEQYF,TGTGCCAGCTCACCGCCGGGACTAGCGGGGGGCTCCTACGAGCAGTACTTC
TRBD2,TRBJ2-4,NA,TRBV3-1/TRBV3-2,CASRSSGRAVSIQYF,TGTGCCAGCAGGTCTAGCGGGAGGGCTGTGAGCATTCAGTACTTC
NA,TRBJ1-2,NA,TRBV5-1,CASSLVGAPQLNYGYTF,TGCGCCAGCAGCTTGGTGGGGGCCCCGCAGCTAAACTATGGCTACACCTTC
NA,TRBJ2-1,NA,TRBV21-1,CASSKVTSGYNEQFF,TGTGCCAGCAGCAAAGTGACTTCGGGTTACAATGAGCAGTTCTTC
NA,TRBJ1-2,NA,TRBV7-9,CASSLITGDGYTF,TGTGCCAGCAGCTTAATTACAGGAGATGGCTACACCTTC
NA,TRBJ1-3,NA,TRBV5-1,CASSPRDIRSGNTIYF,TGCGCCAGCAGCCCCCGGGACATCCGCTCTGGAAACACCATATATTTT
TRBD1,TRBJ2-7,NA,TRBV19,CASSVGTVSYEQYF,TGTGCCAGTAGCGTCGGGACAGTGTCCTACGAGCAGTACTTC
TRBD1,TRBJ2-2,NA,TRBV27,CASRRTGTGSTGELFF,TGTGCCAGCAGGCGAACCGGGACAGGGTCCACCGGGGAGCTGTTTTTT
NA,TRBJ1-3,NA,TRBV7-8,CASSSDTGGNTIYF,TGTGCCAGCAGCTCAGATACAGGGGGAAACACCATATATTTT
NA,TRBJ2-3,NA,TRBV10-3,CAISESPGFGTDTQYF,TGTGCCATCAGTGAGTCGCCCGGGTTCGGCACAGATACGCAGTATTTT
NA,TRBJ1-2,NA,TRBV3-1/TRBV3-2,CASSYTGGQGGGYTF,TGTGCCAGCAGCTACACCGGTGGGCAGGGTGGTGGCTACACCTTC
TRBD2,TRBJ2-7,NA,TRBV9,CASSVEGTSDEQYF,TGTGCCAGCAGCGTAGAAGGGACTAGCGACGAGCAGTACTTC
TRBD1,TRBJ1-5,NA,TRBV6-2/TRBV6-3,CASSYIGGIGQPQHF,TGTGCCAGCAGTTACATAGGGGGCATTGGTCAGCCCCAGCATTTT
NA,TRBJ1-1,NA,TRBV11-2,CASSSGLLLNTEAFF,TGTGCCAGCAGCTCTGGATTACTATTGAACACTGAAGCTTTCTTT
TRBD1,TRBJ2-5,NA,TRBV29-1,CSVEERTGRETQYF,TGCAGCGTTGAAGAGCGGACAGGGCGGGAGACCCAGTACTTC
NA,TRBJ1-5,NA,TRBV5-1,CASSPGGDQPQHF,TGCGCCAGCAGCCCGGGGGGGGATCAGCCCCAGCATTTT
TRBD1,TRBJ2-1,NA,TRBV15,CATSKDWAGGNEQFF,TGTGCCACCAGCAAGGATTGGGCAGGGGGCAATGAGCAGTTCTTC
NA,TRBJ1-1,NA,TRBV28,CASKRAGVGTEAFF,TGTGCCAGCAAGAGAGCGGGGGTGGGGACTGAAGCTTTCTTT